This T cell receptor beta chain was identified in a study of blood T cell repertoires in COVID-19. Across the whole study: Samples of COVID-19 (acute and convalescent) were obtained from the United States, Italy and Spain. From T cells, B-cell-depleted T cells, or PBMCs came the material, which was cDNA or gDNA.

This clone was recorded once. CDR1 is LNHDA, CDR2 SQIVND, per germline (reference sequence). V was pared by 7 bases and J by 0 bases, with 12 bases between. This CDR3 is built from 14 residues. Original data processing: From reference gene primer amplification, estimates of nucleated cell counts were derived. Profiled with immunoSEQ multiplex PCR; TCRdb holds only in-frame clones, not every one. Clone size and the V and J calls come from that table; the DNA yielded D and trimming. The profile covers around 250,000 clones, with roughly 80% appearing a single time and 3% to 4% taken by the ten largest. This TCR came from a young woman with acute or convalescent COVID-19. The V gene is TRBV19, the J gene TRBJ2-5; D is unresolved. Sequenced input: peripheral blood. CDR3 sequence (DNA): TGTGCCAGTAAGGCCAGCAGGTACCAAGAGACCCAGTACTTC. Translated: CASKASRYQETQYF.